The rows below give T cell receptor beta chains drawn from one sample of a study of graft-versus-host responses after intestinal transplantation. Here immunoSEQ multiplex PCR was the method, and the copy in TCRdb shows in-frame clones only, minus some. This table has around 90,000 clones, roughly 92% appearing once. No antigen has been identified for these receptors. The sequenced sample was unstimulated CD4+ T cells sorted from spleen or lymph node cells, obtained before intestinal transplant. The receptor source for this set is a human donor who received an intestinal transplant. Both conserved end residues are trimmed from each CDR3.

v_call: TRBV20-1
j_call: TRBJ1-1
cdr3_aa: STEVNTEAF

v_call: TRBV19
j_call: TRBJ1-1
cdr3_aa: ASTLTGGATEAF

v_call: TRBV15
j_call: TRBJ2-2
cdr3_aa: ATSTLGQGSTGELF

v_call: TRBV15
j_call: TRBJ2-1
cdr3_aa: ATSRLGASGRGNEQF

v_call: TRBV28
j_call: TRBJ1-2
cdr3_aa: ASASGTGVYGYT

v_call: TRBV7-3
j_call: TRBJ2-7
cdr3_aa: ASSRDRGYEQY

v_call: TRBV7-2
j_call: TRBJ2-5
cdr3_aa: ASSLWETQY

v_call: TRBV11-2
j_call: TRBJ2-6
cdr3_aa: ASSLIATGANVLT

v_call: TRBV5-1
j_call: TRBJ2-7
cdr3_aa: ASSFLADYEQY

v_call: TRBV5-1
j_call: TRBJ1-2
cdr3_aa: ASSLSVNYGYT

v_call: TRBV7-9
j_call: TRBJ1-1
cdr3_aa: ASSSGQGPSEAF

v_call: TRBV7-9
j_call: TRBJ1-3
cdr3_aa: ASSLVSGSGNTIY

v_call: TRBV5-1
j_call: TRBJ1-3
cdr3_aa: ASSLAEAGISGNTIY

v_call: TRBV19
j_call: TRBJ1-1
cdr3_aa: ASSMRRPGTTSSNTEAF

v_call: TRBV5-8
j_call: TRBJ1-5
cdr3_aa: ASSLMGDSNQPQH

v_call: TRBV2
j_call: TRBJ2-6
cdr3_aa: ASSWGLAIDSGANVLT

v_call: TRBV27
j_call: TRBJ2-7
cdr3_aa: ASRGIAGGEDNEQY

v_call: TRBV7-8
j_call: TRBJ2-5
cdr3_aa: ASSFGTGVETQY

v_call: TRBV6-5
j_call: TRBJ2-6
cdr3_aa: ASSSGTSSGANVLT

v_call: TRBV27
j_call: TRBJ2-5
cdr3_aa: ASSLRRRETQY

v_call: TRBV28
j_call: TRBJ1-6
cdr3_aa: ASSLVRDDNSPLH

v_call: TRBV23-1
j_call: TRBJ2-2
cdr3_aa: ASSLRLRDRGTGELF

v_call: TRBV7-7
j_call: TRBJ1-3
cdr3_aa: ASSPITGGENTIY

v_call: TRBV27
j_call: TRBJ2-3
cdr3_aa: ASSLTMGVMGVGDTQY

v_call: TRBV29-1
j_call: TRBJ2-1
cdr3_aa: SVEDAAGGVRLYNEQF

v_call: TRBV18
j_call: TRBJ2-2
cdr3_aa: ASSPPGLTTTGELF

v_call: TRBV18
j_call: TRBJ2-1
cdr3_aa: ASSPGSGSQYNEQF

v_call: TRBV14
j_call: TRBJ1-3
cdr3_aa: ASSQELNRAFGNTIY

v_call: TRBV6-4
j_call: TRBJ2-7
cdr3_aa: AGFDRIYEQY

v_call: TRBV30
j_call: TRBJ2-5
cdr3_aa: AWSPRVETQY

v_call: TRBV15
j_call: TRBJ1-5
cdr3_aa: ATSRDLSLGSSNQPQH

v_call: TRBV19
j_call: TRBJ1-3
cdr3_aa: ASSMGSWNTIY

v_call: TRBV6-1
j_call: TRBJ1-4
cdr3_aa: ASSEIGGKLKEKLF

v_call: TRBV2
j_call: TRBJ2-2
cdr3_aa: ASRAGTSGTWGELF

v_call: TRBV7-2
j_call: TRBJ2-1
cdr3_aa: ASSARPRGPYNEQF

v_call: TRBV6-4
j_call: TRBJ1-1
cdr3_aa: ASSDSIGGRNTEAF

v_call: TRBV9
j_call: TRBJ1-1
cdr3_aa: ASSFQTGTEVEAF

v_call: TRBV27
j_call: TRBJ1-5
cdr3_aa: ASSPRTGGDQPQH

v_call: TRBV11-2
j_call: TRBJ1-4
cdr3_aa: ASSLDLGANEKLF

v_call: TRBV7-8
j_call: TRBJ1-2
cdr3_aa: ASSLRSPPKGGYT

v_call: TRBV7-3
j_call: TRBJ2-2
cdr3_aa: ASSTRDGELF

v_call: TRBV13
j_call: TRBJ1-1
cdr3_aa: ASSYRGLGTEAF

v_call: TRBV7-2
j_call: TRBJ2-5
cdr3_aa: ASSLLPAGVEETQY

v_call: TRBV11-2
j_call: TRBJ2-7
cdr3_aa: ASSPDGTYEQY

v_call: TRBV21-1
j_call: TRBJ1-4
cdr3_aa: ASSPRRRGDEKLF

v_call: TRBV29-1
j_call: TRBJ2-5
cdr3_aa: MSYKRVRETQY

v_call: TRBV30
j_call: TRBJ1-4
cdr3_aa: AWSTGTVALSTNEKLF

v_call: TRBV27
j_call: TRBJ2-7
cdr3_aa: ASSFSLLAGVPYEQY

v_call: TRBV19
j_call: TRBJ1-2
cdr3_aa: ASSIRMDRGPGYT

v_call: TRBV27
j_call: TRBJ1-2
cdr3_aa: ASSPDRVGGYT

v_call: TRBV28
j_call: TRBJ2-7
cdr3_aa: ASRSTGASYEQY

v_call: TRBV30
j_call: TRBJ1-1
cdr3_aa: AWSVSQEAF

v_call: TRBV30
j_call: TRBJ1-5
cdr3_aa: AWSVGPNQPQH

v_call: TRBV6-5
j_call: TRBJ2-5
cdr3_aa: ASSPVAVQETQY

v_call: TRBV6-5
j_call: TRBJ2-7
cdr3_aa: ASSLVDEQY

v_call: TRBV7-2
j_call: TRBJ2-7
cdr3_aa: ASSPAGHEQY

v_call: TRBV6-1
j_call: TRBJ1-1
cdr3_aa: ATREYEAF

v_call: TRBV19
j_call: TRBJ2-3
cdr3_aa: ASRDSGRDGRN

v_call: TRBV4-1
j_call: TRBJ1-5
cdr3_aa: ASSPRTGTTNQPQH

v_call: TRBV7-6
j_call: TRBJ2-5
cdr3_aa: ASSLGSTGRETQY